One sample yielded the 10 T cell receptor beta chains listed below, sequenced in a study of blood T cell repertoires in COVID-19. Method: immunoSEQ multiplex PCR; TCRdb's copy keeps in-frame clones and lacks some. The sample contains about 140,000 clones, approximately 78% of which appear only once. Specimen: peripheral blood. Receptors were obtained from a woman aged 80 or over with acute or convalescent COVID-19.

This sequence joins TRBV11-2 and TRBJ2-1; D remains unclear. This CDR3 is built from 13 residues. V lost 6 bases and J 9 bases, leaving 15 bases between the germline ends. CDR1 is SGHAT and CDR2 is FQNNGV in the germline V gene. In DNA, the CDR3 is TGTGCCAGCAGATCACTCGCCACCGGTGAGCAGTTCTTC. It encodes CASRSLATGEQFF.

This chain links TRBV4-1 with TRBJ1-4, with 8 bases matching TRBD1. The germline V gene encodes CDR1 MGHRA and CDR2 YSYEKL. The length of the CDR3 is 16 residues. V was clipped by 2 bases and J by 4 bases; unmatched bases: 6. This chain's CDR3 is CASSQTEGQVNEKLFF. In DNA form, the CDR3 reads TGCGCCAGCAGCCAAACTGAGGGACAGGTTAATGAAAAACTGTTTTTT.

CDR3 loop: CASSKGLAGLEQFF. The DNA for the CDR3 is TGTGCCAGCAGTAAGGGACTAGCGGGTTTGGAGCAGTTCTTC. The chain employs TRBV27 and TRBJ2-1; TRBD2 aligns across 12 bases. The CDR3 has 14 residues. V shed 5 bases, J shed 10 bases, and the junction held 6 bases outside the gene matches. Germline lookup yields CDR1 MNHEY and CDR2 SMNVEV (reference sequence).

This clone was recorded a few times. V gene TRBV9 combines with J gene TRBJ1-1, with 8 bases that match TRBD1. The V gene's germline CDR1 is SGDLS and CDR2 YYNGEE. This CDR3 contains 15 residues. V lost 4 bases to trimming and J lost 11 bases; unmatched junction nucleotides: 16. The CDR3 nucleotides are TGTGCCAGCAGCCCACGATGGGAGGGGCGGACAGGGGCTTTCTTT. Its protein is CASSPRWEGRTGAFF.

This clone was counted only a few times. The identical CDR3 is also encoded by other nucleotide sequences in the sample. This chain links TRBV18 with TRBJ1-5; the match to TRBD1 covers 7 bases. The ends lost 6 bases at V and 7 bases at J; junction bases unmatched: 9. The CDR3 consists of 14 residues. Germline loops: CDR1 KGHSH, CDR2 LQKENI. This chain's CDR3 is CASSPTGVGQPQHF. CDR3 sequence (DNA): TGTGCCAGCTCCCCAACAGGGGTAGGGCAGCCCCAGCATTTT.

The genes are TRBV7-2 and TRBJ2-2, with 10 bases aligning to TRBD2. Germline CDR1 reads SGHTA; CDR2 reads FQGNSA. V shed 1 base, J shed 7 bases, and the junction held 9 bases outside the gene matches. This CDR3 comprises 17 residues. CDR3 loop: CASSLGLAGGLVGELFF. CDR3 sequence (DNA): TGTGCCAGCAGCTTAGGATTAGCGGGGGGTCTTGTCGGGGAGCTGTTTTTT.

Here the CDR3 reads CASSPSSNSPLHF. CDR3 coding DNA: TGTGCCAGCAGCCCATCAAGCAATTCACCCCTCCACTTT. The V call is TRBV3-1 (or the pseudogene TRBV3-2), the J call TRBJ1-6, with unresolved D. The length of the CDR3 is 13 residues. The germline V gene encodes CDR1 LGHDT and CDR2 YNNKEL (reference sequence). The V end was cut by 4 bases, the J end by 7 bases, with 8 bases between.

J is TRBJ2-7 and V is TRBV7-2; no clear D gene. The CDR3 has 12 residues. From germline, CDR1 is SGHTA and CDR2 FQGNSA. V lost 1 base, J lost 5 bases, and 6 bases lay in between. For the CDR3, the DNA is TGTGCCAGCAGCTTAGGGAGACACGAGCAGTACTTC. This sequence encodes CASSLGRHEQYF.

In nucleotides, the CDR3 is TGTGCCAGCAGTCTTCGGACAGGGGAAGACCGATTAGGCTACACCTTC. This sequence encodes CASSLRTGEDRLGYTF. The V call is TRBV2, the J call TRBJ1-2; 9 bases are a match to TRBD1. V gave up 5 bases and J gave up 8 bases; unmatched junction bases: 15. Germline V gene sequence: CDR1 SNHLY, CDR2 FYNNEI. The CDR3 is 16 amino acids.

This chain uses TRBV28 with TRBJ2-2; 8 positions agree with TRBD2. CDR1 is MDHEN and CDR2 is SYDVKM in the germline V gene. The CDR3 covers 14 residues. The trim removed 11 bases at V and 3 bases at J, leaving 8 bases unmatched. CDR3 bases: TGTGCCGGGAGTCCGGGGGGGGACACCGGGGAGCTGTTTTTT. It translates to CAGSPGGDTGELFF.